The entry below describes one T cell receptor (beta chain). The antigen remains undetermined. The data belong to a study of vaccination and CD4 T cells after COVID-19. Study at large: Median time from second vaccine dose to sampling was around 72 days (14 to 241).

Study-wide results and limits: Spike mono-reactive clones accounted for 304 of the 307 vaccine-specific clones found in convalescent patients.

Germline V CDR1 and CDR2: SEHNR, FQNEAQ (reference sequence). Trimming cost V 3 bases and J 6 bases; bases outside gene matches: 8. The CDR3 consists of 15 residues. Cultured CD4+ T-cell DNA underwent Oncomine TCR Beta short-read sequencing. TCRdb redid the calling of the PCR reads with MiXCR, one entry per CDR3 protein. The sample includes about 11,000 distinct CDR3 sequences, 45% of them seen just once. Treatment: approximately 11-day PBMC culture with coronavirus spike peptide pools or control peptides (ViraFEST assay). This chain uses TRBV7-9 with TRBJ2-7; 10 nucleotides match TRBD2. The origin of this receptor is a human donor with COVID-19. This sample comprised cultured CD4+ T cells from blood, obtained after SARS-CoV-2 vaccination. CDR3 region: CASSFSSGGWLEQYF. The CDR3 region has the DNA TGTGCCAGCAGCTTCTCTAGCGGGGGATGGCTCGAGCAGTACTTC.